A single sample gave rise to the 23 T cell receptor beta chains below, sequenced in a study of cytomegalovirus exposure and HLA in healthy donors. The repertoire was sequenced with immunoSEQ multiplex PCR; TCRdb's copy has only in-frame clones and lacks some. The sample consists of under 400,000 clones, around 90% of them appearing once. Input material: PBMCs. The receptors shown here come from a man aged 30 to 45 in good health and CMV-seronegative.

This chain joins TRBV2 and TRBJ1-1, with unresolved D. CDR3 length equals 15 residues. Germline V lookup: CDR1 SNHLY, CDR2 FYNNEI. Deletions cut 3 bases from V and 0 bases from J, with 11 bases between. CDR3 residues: CASSDLDVLNTEAFF. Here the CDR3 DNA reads TGTGCCAGCAGTGACCTAGACGTACTGAACACTGAAGCTTTCTTT.

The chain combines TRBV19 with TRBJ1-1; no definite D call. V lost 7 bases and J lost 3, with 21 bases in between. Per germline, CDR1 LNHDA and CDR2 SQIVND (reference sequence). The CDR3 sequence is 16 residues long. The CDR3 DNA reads TGTGCCAGTAAGGAAGTCACAGAGGGATGGGACACTGAAGCTTTCTTT. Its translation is CASKEVTEGWDTEAFF. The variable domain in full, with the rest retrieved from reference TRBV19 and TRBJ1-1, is DGGITQSPKYLFRKEGQNVTLSCEQNLNHDAMYWYRQDPGQGLRLIYYSQIVNDFQKGDIAEGYSVSREKKESFPLTVTSAQKNPTAFYLCASKEVTEGWDTEAFFGQGTRLTVV.

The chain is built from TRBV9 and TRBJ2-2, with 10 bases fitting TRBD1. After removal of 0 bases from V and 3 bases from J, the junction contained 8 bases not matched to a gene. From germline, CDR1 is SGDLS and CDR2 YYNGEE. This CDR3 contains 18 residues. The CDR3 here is CASSVGRPGTGDTGELFF. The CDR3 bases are TGTGCCAGCAGCGTAGGTAGACCGGGGACAGGGGACACCGGGGAGCTGTTTTTT.

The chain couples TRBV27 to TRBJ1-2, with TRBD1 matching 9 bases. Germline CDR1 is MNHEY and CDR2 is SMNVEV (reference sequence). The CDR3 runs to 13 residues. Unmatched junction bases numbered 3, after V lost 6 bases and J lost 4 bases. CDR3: CASRSTGGYGYTF. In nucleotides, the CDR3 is TGTGCCAGCAGGTCGACAGGGGGCTATGGCTACACCTTC.

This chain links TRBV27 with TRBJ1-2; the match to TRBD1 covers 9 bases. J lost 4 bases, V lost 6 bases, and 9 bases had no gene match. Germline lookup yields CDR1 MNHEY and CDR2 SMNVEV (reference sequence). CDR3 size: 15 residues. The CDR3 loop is CASSLNRGLFYGYTF. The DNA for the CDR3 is TGTGCCAGCAGCTTAAACAGGGGGCTCTTCTATGGCTACACCTTC.

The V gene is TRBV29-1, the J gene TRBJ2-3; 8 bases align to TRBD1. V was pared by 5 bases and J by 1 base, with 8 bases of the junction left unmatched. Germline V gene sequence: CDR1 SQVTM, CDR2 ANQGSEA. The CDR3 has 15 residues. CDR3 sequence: CSVPRGPSGTDTQYF. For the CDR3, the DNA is TGCAGCGTTCCCAGGGGGCCATCGGGCACAGATACGCAGTATTTT.

CDR3 nucleotides: TGTGCGTCGACAGCATTTAACTATGGCTACACCTTC. Its translation is CASTAFNYGYTF. This chain connects TRBV7-2 to TRBJ1-2; D is possibly TRBD1 (5 bases). The length of the CDR3 is 12 residues. The germline gives CDR1 SGHTA, CDR2 FQGNSA.

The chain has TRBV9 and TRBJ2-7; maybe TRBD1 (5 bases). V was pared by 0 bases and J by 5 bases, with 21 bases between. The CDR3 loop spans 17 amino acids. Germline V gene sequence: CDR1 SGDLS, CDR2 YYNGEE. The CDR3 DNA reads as TGTGCCAGCAGCGTAGAAGGGGCAGGATGGGCTTTGGACGAGCAGTACTTC. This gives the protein CASSVEGAGWALDEQYF.

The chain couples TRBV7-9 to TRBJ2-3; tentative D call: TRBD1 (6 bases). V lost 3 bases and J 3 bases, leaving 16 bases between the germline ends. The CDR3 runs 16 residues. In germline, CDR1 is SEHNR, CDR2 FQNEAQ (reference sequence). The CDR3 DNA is TGTGCCAGCAGCTTCACCGGGACAATAAGGACAGATACGCAGTATTTT. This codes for CASSFTGTIRTDTQYF.

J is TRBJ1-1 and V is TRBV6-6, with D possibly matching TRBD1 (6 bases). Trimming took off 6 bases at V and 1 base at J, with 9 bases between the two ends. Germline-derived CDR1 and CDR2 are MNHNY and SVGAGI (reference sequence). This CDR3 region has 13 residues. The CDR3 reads CASRLTGNTEAFF. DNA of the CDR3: TGTGCCAGCAGACTGACAGGGAACACTGAAGCTTTCTTT.

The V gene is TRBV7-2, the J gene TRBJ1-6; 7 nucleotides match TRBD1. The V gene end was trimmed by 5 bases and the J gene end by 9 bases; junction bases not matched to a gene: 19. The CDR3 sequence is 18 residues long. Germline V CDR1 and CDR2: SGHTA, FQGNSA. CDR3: CASSLWTGNAPLGSPLHF. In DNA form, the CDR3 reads TGTGCCAGCAGCCTCTGGACAGGAAACGCACCATTGGGTTCACCCCTCCACTTT.

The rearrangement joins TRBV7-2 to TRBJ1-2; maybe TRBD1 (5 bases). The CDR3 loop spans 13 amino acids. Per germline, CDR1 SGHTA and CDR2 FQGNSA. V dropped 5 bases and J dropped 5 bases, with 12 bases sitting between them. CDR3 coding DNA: TGTGCCAGCAGCAATTCGGGACTTTATGGCTACACCTTC. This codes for CASSNSGLYGYTF. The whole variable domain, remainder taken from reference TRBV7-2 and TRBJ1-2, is GAGVSQSPSNKVTEKGKDVELRCDPISGHTALYWYRQSLGQGLEFLIYFQGNSAPDKSGLPSDRFSAERTGGSVSTLTIQRTQQEDSAVYLCASSNSGLYGYTFGSGTRLTVV.

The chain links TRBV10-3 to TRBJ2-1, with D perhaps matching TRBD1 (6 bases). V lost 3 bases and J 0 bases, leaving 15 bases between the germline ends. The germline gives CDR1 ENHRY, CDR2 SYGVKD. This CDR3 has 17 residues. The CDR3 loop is CAISEVWGQTSYNEQFF. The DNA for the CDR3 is TGTGCCATCAGTGAAGTTTGGGGGCAGACCTCCTACAATGAGCAGTTCTTC.

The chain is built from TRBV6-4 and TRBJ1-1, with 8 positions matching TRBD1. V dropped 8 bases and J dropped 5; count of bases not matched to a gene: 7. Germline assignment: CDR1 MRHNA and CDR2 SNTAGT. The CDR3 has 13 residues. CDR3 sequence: CASGQGFGTEAFF. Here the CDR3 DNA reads TGTGCCAGCGGACAGGGTTTCGGAACTGAAGCTTTCTTT.

DNA for the CDR3: TGTGCCACCACCGGTTCGGCGAACACCGGGGAGCTGTTTTTT. Protein product: CATTGSANTGELFF. The chain couples TRBV6-1 to TRBJ2-2; D ambiguous. The V gene lost 10 bases and the J gene lost 0 bases, with 12 bases spanning the gap. In germline, CDR1 is MNHNS, CDR2 SASEGT. The CDR3 loop spans 14 amino acids.

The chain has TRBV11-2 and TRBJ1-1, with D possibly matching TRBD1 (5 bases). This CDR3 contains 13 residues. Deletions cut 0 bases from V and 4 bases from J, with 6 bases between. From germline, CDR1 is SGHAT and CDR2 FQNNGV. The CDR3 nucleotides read TGTGCCAGCAGCTTAGACAGGGCCACTGAAGCTTTCTTT. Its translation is CASSLDRATEAFF.

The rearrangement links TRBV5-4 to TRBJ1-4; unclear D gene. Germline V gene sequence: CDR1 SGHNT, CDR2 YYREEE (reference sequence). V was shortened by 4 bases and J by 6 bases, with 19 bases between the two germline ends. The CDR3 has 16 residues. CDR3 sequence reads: CASSPGGSYRYEKLFF. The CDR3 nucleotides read TGTGCCAGCAGCCCTGGAGGTAGTTATCGGTATGAAAAACTGTTTTTT.

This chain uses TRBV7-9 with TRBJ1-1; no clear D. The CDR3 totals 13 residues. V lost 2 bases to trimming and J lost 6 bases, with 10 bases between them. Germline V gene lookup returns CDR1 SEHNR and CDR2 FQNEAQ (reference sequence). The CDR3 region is CASSLRLRSEAFF. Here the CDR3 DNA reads TGTGCCAGCAGCTTACGCCTTAGATCTGAAGCTTTCTTT.

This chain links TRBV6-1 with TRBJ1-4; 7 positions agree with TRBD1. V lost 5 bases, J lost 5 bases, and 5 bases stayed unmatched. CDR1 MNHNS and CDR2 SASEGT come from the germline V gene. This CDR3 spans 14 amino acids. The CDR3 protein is CASSRDSPNEKLFF. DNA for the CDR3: TGTGCCAGCAGTCGGGACAGCCCAAATGAAAAACTGTTTTTT.

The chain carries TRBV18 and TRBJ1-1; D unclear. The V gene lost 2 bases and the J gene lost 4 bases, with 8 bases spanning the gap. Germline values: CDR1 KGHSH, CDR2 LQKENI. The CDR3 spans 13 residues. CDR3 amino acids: CASSPVEGTEAFF. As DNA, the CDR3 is TGTGCCAGCTCACCAGTTGAGGGCACTGAAGCTTTCTTT.

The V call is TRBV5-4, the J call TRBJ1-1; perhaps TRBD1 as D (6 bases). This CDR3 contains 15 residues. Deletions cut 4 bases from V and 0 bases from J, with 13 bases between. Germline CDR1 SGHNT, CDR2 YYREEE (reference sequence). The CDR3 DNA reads TGTGCCAGCAGCCCGCCGACAGGATTGAACACTGAAGCTTTCTTT. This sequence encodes CASSPPTGLNTEAFF.

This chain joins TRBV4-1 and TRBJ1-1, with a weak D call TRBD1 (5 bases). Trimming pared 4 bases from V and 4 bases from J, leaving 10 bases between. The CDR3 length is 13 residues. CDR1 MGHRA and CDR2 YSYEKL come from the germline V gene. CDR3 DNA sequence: TGCGCCAGCAGCCCCGGGGGGGTCACTGAAGCTTTCTTT. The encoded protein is CASSPGGVTEAFF.

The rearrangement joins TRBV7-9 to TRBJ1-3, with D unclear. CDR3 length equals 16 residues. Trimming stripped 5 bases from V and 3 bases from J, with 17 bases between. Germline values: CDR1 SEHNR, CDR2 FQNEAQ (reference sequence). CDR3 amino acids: CASSIGRQRVGNTIYF. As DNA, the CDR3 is TGTGCCAGCAGCATCGGCCGTCAACGGGTTGGAAACACCATATATTTT.